This T cell receptor (beta chain) was documented in a study of blood T cells in healthy people across ages. Study-level background: Researchers report that template switching captured about one barcoded beta molecule per two T cells.

The CDR3 has 12 amino acids. The V end lost 6 bases, the J end lost 2 bases, and 9 bases lay between the germline ends. Germline lookup yields CDR1 DFQATT and CDR2 SNEGSKA (reference sequence). Together with a sample-barcoded 5' primer, a J-beta primer mix was included in a second PCR lasting about 7 to 11 cycles. MiXCR, applied by TCRdb to the 5' RACE reads, yields one record per CDR3 protein. The sample includes around 690,000 distinct CDR3 sequences, roughly three fifths of them seen just once. This clonotype was detected only once. Its specificity is unknown. Study observations and caveats: Naive T cell percentage by flow cytometry tracked strongly with beta diversity.

Sequencing was done on a sample of blood. The gene calls are TRBV20-1 and TRBJ2-3, with D perhaps being TRBD1 or TRBD2 (6 bases each). The origin of this receptor is a man in his sixties in good health. The CDR3 nucleotides read TGCAGTGCGAGGGGGGCCACAGATACGCAGTATTTT. Protein: CSARGATDTQYF.